The 32 T cell receptor beta chains presented below share a single source sample, sequenced in a study of cytomegalovirus exposure and HLA in healthy donors. PCR involved 60 Vbeta and 13 Jbeta primers. Some clones are missing from TCRdb's copy, which holds only in-frame ones; the method was immunoSEQ multiplex PCR. The sample has 85,000 to 120,000 clones; 63% are singletons. Sequenced: PBMCs. Receptor source: a human donor in good health.

The chain is built from TRBV4-1 and TRBJ2-7, with 9 nucleotides matching TRBD2. CDR1 MGHRA and CDR2 YSYEKL come from the germline V gene. The CDR3 runs 17 residues. V dropped 0 bases and J dropped 2; count of bases not matched to a gene: 8. The CDR3, as DNA: TGCGCCAGCAGCCAAGAGATAAAGCGGGAGGTACCCTACGAGCAGTACTTC. Translating gives CASSQEIKREVPYEQYF.

The rearrangement joins TRBV5-1 to TRBJ2-3, with 8 bases aligning to TRBD1. Per the germline V gene, CDR1 is SGHRS and CDR2 is YFSETQ. The ends lost 1 base at V and 6 bases at J; junction bases unmatched: 7. CDR3 length: 15 residues. This CDR3 reads CASSLPQGALDTQYF. The CDR3 DNA reads TGCGCCAGCAGCTTGCCTCAGGGGGCATTGGATACGCAGTATTTT.

The gene calls are TRBV7-8 and TRBJ2-5; D gene uncertain. The better agreement between TRBJ2-7 and the DNA end casts doubt on the J call. Germline V lookup: CDR1 SGHVS, CDR2 FQNEAQ. This CDR3 is built from 13 residues. CDR3 amino acids: CASSLYYSYEQYF. As DNA, the CDR3 is TGTGCCAGCAGCTTGTACTACTCCTACGAGCAGTACTTC.

The CDR3 is CASSDGVQPQHF. CDR3 DNA sequence: TGTGCCAGCAGTGACGGGGTTCAGCCCCAGCATTTT. The chain employs TRBV2 and TRBJ1-5; no firm D call. Germline values: CDR1 SNHLY, CDR2 FYNNEI. The CDR3 has 12 amino acids. Trimming removed 3 bases at V and 6 bases at J, with 6 bases between. Full variable domain (missing parts from reference TRBV2 and TRBJ1-5): EPEVTQTPSHQVTQMGQEVILRCVPISNHLYFYWYRQILGQKVEFLVSFYNNEISEKSEIFDDQFSVERPDGSNFTLKIRSTKLEDSAMYFCASSDGVQPQHFGDGTRLSIL.

This sequence joins TRBV5-5 and TRBJ2-7, with 8 bases aligning to TRBD1. This CDR3 spans 16 amino acids. The germline CDR1 and CDR2 sequences are SGHKS and YYEKEE (reference sequence). The J segment lost 3 bases and the V segment lost 1 base, leaving 9 bases of the junction unmatched. CDR3 sequence (DNA): TGTGCCAGCAGCTTGTCTTTTCAGGGGGCAGGCTACGAGCAGTACTTC. It codes for CASSLSFQGAGYEQYF.

Comments on this clone: One end of the junction fails to match germline, which may point to a read error. J is TRBJ1-2 and V is TRBV19, with D unclear. The CDR3 runs to 11 residues. Per the germline V gene, CDR1 is LNHDA and CDR2 is SQIVND (reference sequence). The CDR3 spells CASSIGYGYTF. As DNA, the CDR3 is TGTGCTAGTAGTATCGGGTATGGCTACACCTTC.

This chain joins TRBV5-1 and TRBJ2-7; 14 bases are shared with TRBD2. The germline V gene has CDR1 SGHRS and CDR2 YFSETQ. After removal of 4 bases from V and 5 bases from J, the junction contained 11 bases not matched to a gene. This CDR3 has 17 amino acids. The CDR3 spells CASSPERTSGRFNEQYF. In DNA, the CDR3 is TGCGCCAGCAGCCCCGAAAGGACTAGCGGGAGGTTCAACGAGCAGTACTTC.

The table lists this clone with a few counts. V usage is TRBV27 and J usage is TRBJ2-7; 9 bases align to TRBD2. The V segment lost 5 bases and the J segment 1 base; nucleotides outside the gene matches: 9. CDR3 length equals 16 residues. Per germline, CDR1 MNHEY and CDR2 SMNVEV (reference sequence). The CDR3 protein is CASSQISGSGSYEQYF. CDR3 nucleotide sequence: TGTGCCAGCAGTCAGATTAGCGGGAGTGGGTCCTACGAGCAGTACTTC.

V and J are TRBV7-9 and TRBJ2-1; D gene unclear. Trimming took off 1 base at V and 3 bases at J, with 13 bases between the two ends. CDR3 length equals 16 residues. The V gene's germline CDR1 is SEHNR and CDR2 FQNEAQ (reference sequence). CDR3 amino acids: CASSLGIVLDYNEQFF. CDR3 bases: TGTGCCAGCAGCTTAGGTATTGTCCTAGACTACAATGAGCAGTTCTTC.

A few counts support this clone. CDR3 nucleotides: TGCGCCAGCAGCTTCCGGGACAGAGGTGACGAGCAGTACTTC. This codes for CASSFRDRGDEQYF. The rearrangement joins TRBV5-1 to TRBJ2-7; the match to TRBD1 covers 7 bases. CDR1 SGHRS and CDR2 YFSETQ come from the germline V gene. J gave up 5 bases and V 2 bases, and 7 bases lay outside the gene matches. The CDR3 totals 14 residues.

The V and J genes are TRBV27 and TRBJ1-1; unclear D gene. Germline CDR1 reads MNHEY; CDR2 reads SMNVEV (reference sequence). The CDR3 runs to 16 residues. V shed 8 bases and J shed 1 base, with 20 bases lying between them. CDR3 nucleotides: TGTGCCAGCGGCCCGGGGTTAGAGCGGGGGAACACTGAAGCTTTCTTT. This sequence encodes CASGPGLERGNTEAFF.

The V and J genes are TRBV5-4 and TRBJ2-3, with a weak D call TRBD1 (5 bases). The V gene's germline CDR1 is SGHNT and CDR2 YYREEE (reference sequence). V was shortened by 5 bases and J by 3 bases, with 13 bases between the two germline ends. The CDR3 runs 14 residues. The CDR3, as DNA: TGTGCCAGCAGTTTAACTCAGGGAACAGATACGCAGTATTTT. Its protein is CASSLTQGTDTQYF.

The chain couples TRBV7-9 to TRBJ2-2; 8 bases line up with TRBD1. Germline V gene data show CDR1 as SEHNR and CDR2 as FQNEAQ (reference sequence). V lost 7 bases, J lost 3 bases, and 10 bases stayed unmatched. The CDR3 sequence is 16 residues long. In DNA, the CDR3 is TGTGCCAGCACCACTACCGGGACAGGAGACACCGGGGAGCTGTTTTTT. It yields the protein CASTTTGTGDTGELFF.

This clone was seen a few times. The J gene is TRBJ2-3, the V gene TRBV6-6; 10 nucleotides match TRBD1. Per germline, CDR1 MNHNY and CDR2 SVGAGI (reference sequence). This CDR3 contains 14 residues. The junction had 4 bases not matched to a gene; V was cut back by 7 bases and J by 3 bases. The CDR3 region is CASTPGQGTDTQYF. As DNA, the CDR3 is TGTGCCAGCACTCCGGGACAGGGGACAGATACGCAGTATTTT.

This clone was detected only a few times. V is TRBV28 and J is TRBJ1-2, with D unresolved. Trimming shortened V by 5 bases and J by 5 bases, and 12 bases separated the two germline ends. Per germline, CDR1 MDHEN and CDR2 SYDVKM. This CDR3 is 13 amino acids long. The CDR3 reads CASSPRTGYGYTF. In nucleotides, the CDR3 is TGTGCCAGCAGTCCTCGGACGGGGTATGGCTACACCTTC.

The J gene is TRBJ2-5, the V gene TRBV7-9; TRBD1 matches at 7 bases. The ends lost 5 bases at V and 1 base at J; junction bases unmatched: 10. The CDR3 has 16 residues. Germline CDR1 SEHNR, CDR2 FQNEAQ (reference sequence). Here the CDR3 DNA reads TGTGCCAGCAGCCTAACGAGGACAGGCCCCCAAGAGACCCAGTACTTC. Translation gives CASSLTRTGPQETQYF.

This clone has just a few counts. The rearrangement links TRBV4-1 to TRBJ2-1, with no clear D. The CDR3 has 17 amino acids. Germline CDR1 and CDR2: MGHRA and YSYEKL. Trimming removed 1 base from V and 1 base from J, with 14 bases in between. CDR3 DNA sequence: TGCGCCAGCAGCCAAGGAATTGCGTTCGGGTCCTACAATGAGCAGTTCTTC. Its protein product is CASSQGIAFGSYNEQFF.

CDR3 DNA sequence: TGTGCCAGCAGTCCAGCGGGAGGGTCGTACGAGCAGTACTTC. Its protein is CASSPAGGSYEQYF. V is TRBV28 and J is TRBJ2-7; 10 bases agree with TRBD2. This CDR3 is 14 amino acids long. V lost 5 bases to trimming and J lost 4 bases; unmatched junction nucleotides: 5. Per germline, CDR1 MDHEN and CDR2 SYDVKM.

The rearrangement uses TRBV5-6 and TRBJ2-2; unclear D gene. Trimming stripped 4 bases from V and 1 base from J, with 11 bases between. The length of the CDR3 is 15 residues. CDR1 is SGHDT and CDR2 is YYEEEE in the germline V gene. This CDR3 is CASSVPKLNTGELFF. CDR3 coding DNA: TGTGCCAGCAGCGTACCAAAACTGAACACCGGGGAGCTGTTTTTT.

Only a few counts were recorded for this clone. The chain employs TRBV7-8 and TRBJ1-3; D is undetermined. The V end lost 4 bases, the J end lost 0 bases, and 13 bases lay between the germline ends. Germline-derived CDR1 and CDR2 are SGHVS and FQNEAQ. CDR3 length: 16 amino acids. In DNA form, the CDR3 reads TGTGCCAGCAGCTACTATGAGTCGGTCTCTGGAAACACCATATATTTT. It yields the protein CASSYYESVSGNTIYF. Using reference TRBV7-8 and TRBJ1-3 for the parts outside the CDR3, the full variable domain is GAGVSQSPRYKVAKRGQDVALRCDPISGHVSLFWYQQALGQGPEFLTYFQNEAQLDKSGLPSDRFFAERPEGSVSTLKIQRTQQEDSAVYLCASSYYESVSGNTIYFGEGSWLTVV.

Only a few counts were recorded for this clone. The V gene is TRBV28, the J gene TRBJ2-7; possible D gene TRBD1, 5 bases. The V gene lost 5 bases and the J gene lost 5 bases, with 16 bases spanning the gap. The germline CDR1 and CDR2 sequences are MDHEN and SYDVKM. The CDR3 sequence is 14 residues long. This CDR3 reads CASSAADSPNEQYF. The CDR3 nucleotides read TGTGCCAGCAGTGCCGCCGACAGTCCCAACGAGCAGTACTTC.

The chain employs TRBV7-8 and TRBJ2-7, with a weak D call TRBD1 (6 bases). CDR1 SGHVS and CDR2 FQNEAQ come from the germline V gene. CDR3 length: 14 residues. Trimming pared 3 bases from V and 5 bases from J, leaving 14 bases between. CDR3 DNA sequence: TGTGCCAGCAGCTTGGGGACAATCTTCAACGAGCAGTACTTC. Protein sequence: CASSLGTIFNEQYF.

This sequence joins TRBV6-4 and TRBJ2-1; TRBD2 matches at 11 bases. In germline, CDR1 is MRHNA, CDR2 SNTAGT. V was pared by 3 bases and J by 3 bases, with 1 base of the junction left unmatched. The CDR3 totals 15 residues. Written as DNA, the CDR3 is TGTGCCAGCAGTGAACTAGCGGGAGACTACAATGAGCAGTTCTTC. This codes for CASSELAGDYNEQFF.

The chain employs TRBV5-1 and TRBJ1-1; unclear D gene. This CDR3 has 13 residues. Germline values: CDR1 SGHRS, CDR2 YFSETQ. The V end lost 0 bases, the J end lost 8 bases, and 11 bases lay between the germline ends. The CDR3: CASSLDPLLEAFF. The CDR3 DNA sequence: TGCGCCAGCAGCTTGGATCCGTTATTAGAAGCTTTCTTT.

The chain employs TRBV21-1 and TRBJ2-7; the table names TRBD1, a call not compared with the DNA. TRBV21-1 is a pseudogene segment. The CDR3 contains 21 residues. CDR3 nucleotide sequence: TGTGCCAGCAGCAAAATAAAAAAGGACAGGGGATTCCTCACGGCAATCCACGAGCAGTACTTC. Translated: CASSKIKKDRGFLTAIHEQYF.

V is TRBV7-9 and J is TRBJ1-1; D might be TRBD1 (6 bases). This CDR3 is built from 14 residues. The germline V and J ends were trimmed by 2 bases and 1 base, with 8 bases remaining between them. Germline values: CDR1 SEHNR, CDR2 FQNEAQ (reference sequence). The CDR3 DNA follows: TGTGCCAGCAGCTTAACGACAGGGAACACTGAAGCTTTCTTT. Translated, it gives CASSLTTGNTEAFF.

This chain joins TRBV30 and TRBJ2-7; 7 bases agree with TRBD2. CDR1 is GTSNPN, CDR2 SVGIG, per germline (reference sequence). V shed 0 bases and J 3 bases; nucleotides not matched to a gene: 5. The CDR3 totals 14 residues. In nucleotides, the CDR3 is TGTGCCTGGAGTGTAGGCGGGAGTCTCTACGAGCAGTACTTC. Protein: CAWSVGGSLYEQYF. The full variable domain, its missing parts supplied by reference TRBV30 and TRBJ2-7, is SQTIHQWPATLVQPVGSPLSLECTVEGTSNPNLYWYRQAAGRGLQLLFYSVGIGQISSEVPQNLSASRPQDRQFILSSKKLLLSDSGFYLCAWSVGGSLYEQYFGPGTRLTVT.

The chain has TRBV25-1 and TRBJ1-1; possible D gene TRBD1, 6 bases. Per the germline V gene, CDR1 is MGHDK and CDR2 is SYGVNS. The CDR3 is 14 amino acids. V was trimmed by 6 bases and J by 0 bases, leaving 11 bases between them. The CDR3 nucleotides read TGTGCCAGCAGGGACAGCCTGATGAACACTGAAGCTTTCTTT. Translating it yields CASRDSLMNTEAFF.

V usage is TRBV9 and J usage is TRBJ2-7; the D is unclear. V dropped 0 bases and J dropped 0 bases, with 7 bases sitting between them. Germline-derived CDR1 and CDR2 are SGDLS and YYNGEE. This CDR3 contains 14 residues. DNA of the CDR3: TGTGCCAGCAGCGTAGAAGTAGCCTCCTACGAGCAGTACTTC. Translated: CASSVEVASYEQYF.

The chain has TRBV23-1 and TRBJ1-2; TRBD1 might be the D (5 bases). TRBV23-1 is an ORF, and what it does is uncertain. V was trimmed by 0 bases and J by 6 bases, leaving 14 bases between them. The CDR3 covers 15 residues. The CDR3 is CASSQSRPGRNGYTF. The CDR3 coding sequence is TGCGCCAGCAGTCAATCAAGGCCAGGGAGGAATGGCTACACCTTC.

This clone was seen a few times. The CDR3, as DNA: TGTGCCAGCAGAAACCCCGGGACTAGCGGAACCGGGGAGCTGTTTTTT. Translation: CASRNPGTSGTGELFF. The chain links TRBV11-2 to TRBJ2-2; 11 bases match TRBD2. Looked up from germline, CDR1 is SGHAT and CDR2 is FQNNGV. The CDR3 totals 16 residues. V trimming: 6 bases; J trimming: 5 bases; junction bases outside the gene matches: 8.

This clone turned up a few times. The J gene is TRBJ1-1, the V gene TRBV15; D call uncertain. This CDR3 region has 14 residues. Deletions cut 0 bases from V and 5 bases from J, with 10 bases between. Germline CDR1 is LNHNV and CDR2 is YYDKDF (reference sequence). In DNA, the CDR3 is TGTGCCACCAGCAGAGATAATGCGGGGACTGAAGCTTTCTTT. It specifies CATSRDNAGTEAFF.